The clone carrying this T cell receptor beta chain has just a few counts. Its antigen is currently unknown. This sample stems from a study of cytomegalovirus exposure and HLA in healthy donors. Across the whole study: The early release's HLA-typed donors yielded 70 million to 85 million unique TCRs.

Study-wide results and caveats: Trimming of TCR beta V- and J-genes showed a link, identified in a later analysis, to a missense DCLRE1C variant. The study listed approximately 160 cytomegalovirus-associated TCR beta chains.

The PCR was carried out with 60 Vbeta primers and 13 Jbeta primers. TCRdb's table, derived via immunoSEQ multiplex PCR, lists solely in-frame clones and lacks some. The sample has 55,000 to 70,000 clones, roughly 75% seen once. Germline CDR1 is MGHRA and CDR2 is YSYEKL. V was trimmed by 1 base and J by 0 bases, leaving 7 bases between them. This CDR3 spans 15 amino acids. The chain recombines TRBV4-1 with TRBJ2-1, with a tentative D call TRBD2 (6 bases). The source is a woman aged 25 to 45 in good health and CMV-seronegative. The sample taken for sequencing was PBMCs. CDR3 sequence: CASSQVSGSYNEQFF. DNA for the CDR3: TGCGCCAGCAGCCAAGTTAGCGGCTCCTACAATGAGCAGTTCTTC.